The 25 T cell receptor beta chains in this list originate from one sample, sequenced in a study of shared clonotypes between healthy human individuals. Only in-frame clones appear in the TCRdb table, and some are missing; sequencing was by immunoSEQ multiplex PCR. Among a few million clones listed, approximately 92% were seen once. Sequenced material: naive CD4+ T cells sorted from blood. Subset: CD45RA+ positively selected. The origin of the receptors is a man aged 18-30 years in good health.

The CDR3 DNA follows: TGTGCCTGCCGGACAGGGGGCAATCAGCCCCAGCATTTT. It is translated as CACRTGGNQPQHF. The rearrangement links TRBV30 to TRBJ1-5, with 9 bases identical to TRBD1. Germline V gives CDR1 GTSNPN, CDR2 SVGIG (reference sequence). The V segment lost 6 bases and the J segment 2 bases; nucleotides outside the gene matches: 2. CDR3 size: 13 residues.

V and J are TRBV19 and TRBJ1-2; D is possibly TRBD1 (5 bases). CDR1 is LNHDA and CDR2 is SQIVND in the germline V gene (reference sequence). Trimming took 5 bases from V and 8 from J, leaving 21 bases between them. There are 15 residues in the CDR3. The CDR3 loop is CASSLPFPGLRGYTF. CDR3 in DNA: TGTGCCAGTAGTTTGCCTTTTCCGGGACTTAGGGGCTACACCTTC.

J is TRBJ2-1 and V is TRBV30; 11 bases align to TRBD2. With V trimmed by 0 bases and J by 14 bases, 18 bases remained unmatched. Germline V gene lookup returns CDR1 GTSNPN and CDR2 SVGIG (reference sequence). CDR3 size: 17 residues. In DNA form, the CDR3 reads TGTGCCTGGAGTGTAAGTCAAGGGGCTAGCGGGAGGAGACCGGAGTTCTTC. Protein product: CAWSVSQGASGRRPEFF.

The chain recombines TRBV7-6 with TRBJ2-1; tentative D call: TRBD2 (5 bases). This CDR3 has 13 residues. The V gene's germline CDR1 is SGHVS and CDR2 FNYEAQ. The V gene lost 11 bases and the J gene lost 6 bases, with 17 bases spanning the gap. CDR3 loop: CAGTRKLVNEQFF. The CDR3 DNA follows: TGTGCCGGAACACGAAAACTAGTCAATGAGCAGTTCTTC.

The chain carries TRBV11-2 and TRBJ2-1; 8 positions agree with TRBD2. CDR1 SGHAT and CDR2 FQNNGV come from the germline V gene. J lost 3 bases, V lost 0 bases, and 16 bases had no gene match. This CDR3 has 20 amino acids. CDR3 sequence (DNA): TGTGCCAGCAGCTTAGATAGACCTGGTAGCGGGAAGACGATCTACAATGAGCAGTTCTTC. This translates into CASSLDRPGSGKTIYNEQFF.

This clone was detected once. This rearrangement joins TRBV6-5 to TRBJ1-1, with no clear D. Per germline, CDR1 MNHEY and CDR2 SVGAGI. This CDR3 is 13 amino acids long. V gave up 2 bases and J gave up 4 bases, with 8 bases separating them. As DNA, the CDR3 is TGTGCCAGCAGTTACAAGGGTGGCACTGAAGCTTTCTTT. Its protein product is CASSYKGGTEAFF.

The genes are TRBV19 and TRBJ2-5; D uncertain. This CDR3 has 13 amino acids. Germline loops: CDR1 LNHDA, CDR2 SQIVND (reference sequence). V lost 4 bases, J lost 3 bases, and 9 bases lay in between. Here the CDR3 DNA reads TGTGCCAGTAGTAGACATCGAAAAGAGACCCAGTACTTC. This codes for CASSRHRKETQYF.

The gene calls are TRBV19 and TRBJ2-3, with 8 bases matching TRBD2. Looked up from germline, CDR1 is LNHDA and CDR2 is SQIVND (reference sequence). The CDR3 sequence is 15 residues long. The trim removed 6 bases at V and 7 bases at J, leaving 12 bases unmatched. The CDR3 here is CASSPTSGGSYTQYF. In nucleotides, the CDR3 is TGTGCCAGTAGCCCTACTAGCGGTGGAAGTTATACGCAGTATTTT.

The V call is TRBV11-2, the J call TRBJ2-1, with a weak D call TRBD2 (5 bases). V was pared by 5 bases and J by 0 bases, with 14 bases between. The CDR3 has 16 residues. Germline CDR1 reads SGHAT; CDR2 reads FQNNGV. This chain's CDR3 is CASSPQVRGSYNEQFF. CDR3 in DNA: TGTGCCAGCAGCCCCCAAGTTCGGGGCTCCTACAATGAGCAGTTCTTC.

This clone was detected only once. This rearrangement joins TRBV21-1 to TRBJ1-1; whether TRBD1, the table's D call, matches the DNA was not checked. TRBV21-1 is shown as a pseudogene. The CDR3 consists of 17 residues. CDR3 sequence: CASSKGGQGARDTEAFF. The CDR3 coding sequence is TGTGCCAGCAGCAAAGGAGGGCAGGGGGCGCGAGACACTGAAGCTTTCTTT.

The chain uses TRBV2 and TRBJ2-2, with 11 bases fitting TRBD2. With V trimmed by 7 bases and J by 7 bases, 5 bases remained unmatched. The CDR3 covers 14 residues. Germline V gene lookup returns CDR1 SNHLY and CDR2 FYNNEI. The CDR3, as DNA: TGTGCCAGCAATCTAGCGGGGGGTTACGGGGAGCTGTTTTTT. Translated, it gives CASNLAGGYGELFF.

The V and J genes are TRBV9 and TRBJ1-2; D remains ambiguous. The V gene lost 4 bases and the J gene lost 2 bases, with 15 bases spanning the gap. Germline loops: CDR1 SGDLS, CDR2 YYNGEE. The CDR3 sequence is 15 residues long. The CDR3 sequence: CASSPEAQENYGYTF. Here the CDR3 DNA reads TGTGCCAGCAGCCCCGAAGCCCAGGAAAACTATGGCTACACCTTC.

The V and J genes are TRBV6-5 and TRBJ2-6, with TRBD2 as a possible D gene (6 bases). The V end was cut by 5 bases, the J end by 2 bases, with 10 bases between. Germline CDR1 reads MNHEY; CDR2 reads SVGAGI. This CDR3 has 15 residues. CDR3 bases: TGTGCCAGCAGTAACTTAGCGGCTGGGGCCAACGTCCTGACTTTC. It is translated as CASSNLAAGANVLTF.

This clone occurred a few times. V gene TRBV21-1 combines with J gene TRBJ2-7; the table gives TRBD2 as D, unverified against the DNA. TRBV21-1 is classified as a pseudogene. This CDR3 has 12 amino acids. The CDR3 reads CASSNRDYEQYF. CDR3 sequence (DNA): TGTGCCAGCAGCAACCGGGACTACGAGCAGTACTTC.

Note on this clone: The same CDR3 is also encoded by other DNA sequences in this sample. CDR3 sequence: CASSFGQGGTGELFF. The CDR3 DNA reads TGCGCCAGCAGCTTCGGACAGGGTGGGACCGGGGAGCTGTTTTTT. V usage is TRBV5-1 and J usage is TRBJ2-2; 8 nucleotides match TRBD1. J gave up 5 bases and V 2 bases, and 5 bases lay outside the gene matches. The CDR3 has 15 residues. CDR1 and CDR2 from the germline V gene are SGHRS and YFSETQ.

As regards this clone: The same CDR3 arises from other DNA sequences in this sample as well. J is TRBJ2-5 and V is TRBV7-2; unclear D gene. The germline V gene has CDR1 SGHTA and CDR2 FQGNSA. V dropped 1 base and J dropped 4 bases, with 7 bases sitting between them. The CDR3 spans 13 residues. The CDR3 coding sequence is TGTGCCAGCAGCTTAGGCAGGCGAGAGACCCAGTACTTC. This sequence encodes CASSLGRRETQYF.

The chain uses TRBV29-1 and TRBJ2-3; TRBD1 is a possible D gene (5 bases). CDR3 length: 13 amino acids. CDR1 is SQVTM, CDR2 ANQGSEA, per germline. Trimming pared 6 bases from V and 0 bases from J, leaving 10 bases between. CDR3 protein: CSVQTASTDTQYF. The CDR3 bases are TGCAGCGTGCAGACAGCTAGCACAGATACGCAGTATTTT.

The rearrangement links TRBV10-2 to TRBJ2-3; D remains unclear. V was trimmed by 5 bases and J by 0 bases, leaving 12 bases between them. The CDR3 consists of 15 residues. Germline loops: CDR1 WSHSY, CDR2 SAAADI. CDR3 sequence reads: CASSKPLSSTDTQYF. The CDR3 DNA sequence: TGCGCCAGCAGTAAACCCTTGAGTAGCACAGATACGCAGTATTTT.

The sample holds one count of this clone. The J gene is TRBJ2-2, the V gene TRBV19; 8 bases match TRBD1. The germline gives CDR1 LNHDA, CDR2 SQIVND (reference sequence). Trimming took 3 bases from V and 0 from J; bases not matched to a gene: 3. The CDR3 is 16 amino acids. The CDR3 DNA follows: TGTGCCAGTAGTATTCGGACAGGGACGAACACCGGGGAGCTGTTTTTT. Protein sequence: CASSIRTGTNTGELFF.

DNA for the CDR3: TGTGCCAGTAGTATTCAATGGGATCAGCCCCAGCATTTT. Its translation is CASSIQWDQPQHF. This chain joins TRBV19 and TRBJ1-5; D is undetermined. Per germline, CDR1 LNHDA and CDR2 SQIVND (reference sequence). The CDR3 runs 13 residues. V was trimmed by 3 bases and J by 5 bases, leaving 8 bases between them.

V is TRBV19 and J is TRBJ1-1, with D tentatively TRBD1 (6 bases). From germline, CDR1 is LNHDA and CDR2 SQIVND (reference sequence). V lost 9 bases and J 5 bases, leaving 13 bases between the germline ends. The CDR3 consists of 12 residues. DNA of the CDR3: TGTGCCAGCAATAGGGGGGTAACTGAAGCTTTCTTT. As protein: CASNRGVTEAFF.

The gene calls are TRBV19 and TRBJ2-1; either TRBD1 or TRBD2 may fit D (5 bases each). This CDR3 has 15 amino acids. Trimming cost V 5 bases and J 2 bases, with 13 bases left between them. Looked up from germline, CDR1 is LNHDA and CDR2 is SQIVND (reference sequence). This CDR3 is CASSRSGTPYNEQFF. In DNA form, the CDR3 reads TGTGCCAGTAGTCGATCAGGGACCCCCTACAATGAGCAGTTCTTC.

DNA of the CDR3: TGTGCCAGCAGCTTAGATGATCGGAATGAGCAGTTCTTC. It translates to CASSLDDRNEQFF. This sequence joins TRBV7-8 and TRBJ2-1; D gene unclear. The germline V and J ends were trimmed by 1 base and 7 bases, with 8 bases remaining between them. The CDR3 is 13 residues long. CDR1 SGHVS and CDR2 FQNEAQ come from the germline V gene.

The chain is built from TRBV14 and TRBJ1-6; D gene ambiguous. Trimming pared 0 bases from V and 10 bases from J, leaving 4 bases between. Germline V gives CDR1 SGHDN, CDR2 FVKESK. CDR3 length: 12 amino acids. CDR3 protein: CASSQESSPLHF. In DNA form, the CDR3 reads TGTGCCAGCAGCCAAGAATCCTCACCCCTCCACTTT.

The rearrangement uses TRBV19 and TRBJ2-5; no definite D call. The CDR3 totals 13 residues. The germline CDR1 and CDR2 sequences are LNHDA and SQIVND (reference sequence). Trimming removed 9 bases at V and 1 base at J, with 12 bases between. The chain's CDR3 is CASRSGPQETQYF. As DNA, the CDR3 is TGTGCCAGCAGATCCGGGCCCCAAGAGACCCAGTACTTC.